This TCR beta chain was retrieved from a study of OX40 agonist ivuxolimab in advanced cancers. Regarding the complete study: Ivuxolimab was an agonistic, fully human IgG2 monoclonal antibody directed against OX40 (CD134), a costimulatory receptor. Patients were allowed to have had prior anti-PD-1, anti-PD-L1 or anti-CTLA-4 therapy, and approximately 40% of the dose-escalation patients had been treated with checkpoint inhibitors. In the dose-escalation cohort, about four fifths of patients were male, and the mean age was around 65 years with a range of about 20 to 80. Of the approximately 54 patients in dose escalation, some 19 had hepatocellular carcinoma, approximately 15 had melanoma, 9 had renal cell carcinoma and 9 had head and neck cancer. Intravenous ivuxolimab was administered to patients every 2 weeks at six dose levels: 0.01, 0.1, 0.3, 1.5, 3 and 10 mg/kg. Partial responses occurred in three dose-escalation patients, of whom one had hepatocellular carcinoma and two had cutaneous melanoma. The paper reports the monotherapy dose-escalation portion (N ≈ 50 patients) of the phase I ivuxolimab trial. The purpose of peripheral TCRbeta sequencing was to test whether ivuxolimab changed TCR sequence diversity and led to clonal T-cell expansion. General conclusions and limits of the study: In partial responders in the 0.1-3.0 mg/kg groups, normalized peripheral clonal expansion was found to be among the lowest, especially among CD8+ T cells. At doses of 0.1 to 3.0 mg/kg, clonal expansion of both CD4+ and CD8+ T cells in blood was seen between baseline and week 6. Low levels of normalized T-cell clonal expansion were also seen in some patients who did not respond. The antigen specificity of the clonally expanded peripheral T cells was not determined. After ivuxolimab, CD8+ T cells had more expanded clones than CD4+ T cells on average.

The trial excluded patients who had a history of autoimmune disease or who were on systemic immunosuppression. Peripheral blood for TCR sequencing was collected from all dose cohorts at baseline, on cycle 4 day 1, and on cycle 7 day 1. The samples were drawn from a first-in-human, open-label, multicenter phase I dose-escalation trial of ivuxolimab. Adults with locally advanced or metastatic head and neck squamous cell, hepatocellular, melanoma or renal cell carcinoma were enrolled in the trial. Before TCR sequencing, CD4+ T cells and CD8+ T cells were sorted from peripheral blood as separate populations. Genomic DNA was isolated from the sorted cells so that the TCRbeta CDR3 region could be sequenced. TCRbeta CDR3 regions were sequenced using the immunoSEQ Assay. TCRdb re-hosts the immuneACCESS table, in-frame sequences only. Its copies lack some clones; in the studies checked, an unresolved V gene accounts for under half of them, and the cause for the rest is not known. Present in this sample are 65,000 to 70,000 clones, 82% of which were seen just once. The top ten hold 11% of the sample.

The germline V gene (reference sequence) sets CDR1 to MNHEY and CDR2 to SMNVEV. The CDR3 has 13 amino acids, counting the end cysteine and phenylalanine. This entry keeps only the CDR3 DNA: 39 bases, framed from base 1. Ends trimmed: V by 5 bases, J by 5 bases; bases unmatched to a gene: 3. As regards this clone: Its target antigen remains unknown. Base qualities are not provided; no much larger clone lies one nucleotide away.

The specimen comprised CD4+ or CD8+ T cells sorted from blood, sampled in a trial of the OX40 agonist ivuxolimab. The chain uses TRBV27 and TRBJ1-1; 9 nucleotides in the junction match TRBD1. The receptor was derived from an adult with an advanced solid tumor such as melanoma, head and neck, liver or kidney cancer. DNA sequence: TGTGCCAGCAGTAAAGGGACAGGGACTGAAGCTTTCTTT. This sequence encodes CASSKGTGTEAFF.